In this sample, the clone carrying this TCR beta chain turned up a few times. The antigen is not known. Germline values: CDR1 DFQATT, CDR2 SNEGSKA (reference sequence). The CDR3 spans 15 residues. The data were taken from a study of blood T cells in healthy people across ages. General study points: Unsorted PBMCs ruled out conclusive naive versus antigen-experienced comparison.

A J-beta primer mix and a sample-barcoded 5' primer were used in a second PCR of about 7 to 12 cycles. Sequencing yielded, for each sample, at least 3 million paired-end reads carrying CDR3. MiXCR was run by TCRdb on the 5' RACE reads, yielding one entry per CDR3 protein. The table lists approximately 2,000,000 distinct CDR3 sequences, about two fifths of them singletons, with roughly 24% in the top ten. Sample donors were healthy Caucasian individuals that came from Russia, aged roughly 6 to 100. A minimum of 5 micrograms of total RNA was extracted per sample. The sequenced sample was blood. This clonotype was obtained from a human donor in good health. The chain links TRBV20-1 to TRBJ2-4; 11 nucleotides match TRBD1. The closer fit of TRBJ2-7 to the DNA end suggests the J call may be wrong. The CDR3 sequence is CSAKEGDRGTYEQYF. The CDR3 coding sequence is TGCAGTGCTAAGGAGGGGGACAGGGGGACCTACGAGCAGTACTTC.